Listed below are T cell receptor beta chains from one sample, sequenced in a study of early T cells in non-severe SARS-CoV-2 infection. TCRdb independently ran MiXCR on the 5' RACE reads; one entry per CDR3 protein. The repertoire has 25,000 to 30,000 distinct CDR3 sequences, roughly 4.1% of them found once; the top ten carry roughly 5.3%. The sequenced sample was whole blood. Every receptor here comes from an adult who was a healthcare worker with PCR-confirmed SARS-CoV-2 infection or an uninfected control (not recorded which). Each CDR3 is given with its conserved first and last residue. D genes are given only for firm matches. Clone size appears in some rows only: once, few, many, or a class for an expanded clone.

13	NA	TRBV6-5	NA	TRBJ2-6	TGTGCCAGCAGGGGGGCTGGGGCCAACGTCCTGACTTTC	CASRGAGANVLTF
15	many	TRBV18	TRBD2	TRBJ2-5	TGTGCCAGCTCAAGGGGGACTAGCGGACAAGAGACCCAGTACTTC	CASSRGTSGQETQYF
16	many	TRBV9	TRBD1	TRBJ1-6	TGTGCCAGCAGCGTCGGACAGGCCTCCTATAATTCACCCCTCCACTTT	CASSVGQASYNSPLHF
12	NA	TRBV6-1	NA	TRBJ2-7	TGTGCCAGCAGAGAGTATACCTACGAGCAGTACTTC	CASREYTYEQYF
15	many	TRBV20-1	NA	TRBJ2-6	TGCAGTGCTCCTTCTGGGACCTCTGGGGCCAACGTCCTGACTTTC	CSAPSGTSGANVLTF
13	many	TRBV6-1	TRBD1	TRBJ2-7	TGTGCCAGCAGTGTTGACAGGGACTACGAGCAGTACTTC	CASSVDRDYEQYF
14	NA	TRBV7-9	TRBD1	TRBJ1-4	TGTGCCAGCAGAGGGGGCGGAAGATATGAAAAACTGTTTTTT	CASRGGGRYEKLFF
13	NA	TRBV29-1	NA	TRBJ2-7	TGCAGCGTTGTCAGGTCAGAATCCTACGAGCAGTACTTC	CSVVRSESYEQYF
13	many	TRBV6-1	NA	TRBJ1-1	TGTGCCAGCAGTGGGGAAGGGTACACTGAAGCTTTCTTT	CASSGEGYTEAFF
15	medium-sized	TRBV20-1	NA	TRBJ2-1	TGCAGTGCTAGAGATCAAGCGGGTGCCGGATTAGGGCAGTTCTTC	CSARDQAGAGLGQFF
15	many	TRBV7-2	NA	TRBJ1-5	TGTGCCAGCAGCGCCGGTGACCCTAGCAATCAGCCCCAGCATTTT	CASSAGDPSNQPQHF
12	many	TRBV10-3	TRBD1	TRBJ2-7	TGTGCCATCAGTGGTACAGGGGGCGAGCAGTACTTC	CAISGTGGEQYF
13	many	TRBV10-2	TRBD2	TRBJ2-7	TGCGCCAGTTCTAGCGGGGGGGCCATTGAGCAGTACTTC	CASSSGGAIEQYF
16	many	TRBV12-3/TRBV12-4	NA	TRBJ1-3	TGTGCCAGCAGTACCCTACAGGCCTACTCTGGAAACACCATATATTTT	CASSTLQAYSGNTIYF
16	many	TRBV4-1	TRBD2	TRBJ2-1	TGCGCCAGCAGCCCATTCGGACTAGCGGGAGGGAGTGAGCAGTTCTTC	CASSPFGLAGGSEQFF
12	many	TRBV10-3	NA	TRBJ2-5	TGTGCCATCAGTGTGGACCTGGGGACCCAGTACTTC	CAISVDLGTQYF
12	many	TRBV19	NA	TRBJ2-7	TGTGCCAGTAGTGCGGGACCCTACGAGCAGTACTTC	CASSAGPYEQYF
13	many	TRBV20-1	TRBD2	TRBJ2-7	TGCAGTGCTAAACTAGCGGGGTTGTACGAGCAGTACTTC	CSAKLAGLYEQYF
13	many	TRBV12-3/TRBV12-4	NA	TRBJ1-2	TGTGCCAGCAGTTTACGGGCAGGGGAAGGCTACACCTTC	CASSLRAGEGYTF
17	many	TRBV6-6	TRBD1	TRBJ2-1	TGTGCCAGCAGTTACACGCCGGGACAGGGGTCTGCTAATGAGCAGTTCTTC	CASSYTPGQGSANEQFF
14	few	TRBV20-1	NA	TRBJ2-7	TGCAGTGCTAGAGAACAGGGAGATCTCTACGAGCAGTACTTC	CSAREQGDLYEQYF
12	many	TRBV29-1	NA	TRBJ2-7	TGCAGCGTTGTGGTTGAATCCTACGAGCAGTACTTC	CSVVVESYEQYF
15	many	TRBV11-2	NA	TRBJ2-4	TGTGCCAGCAGCCCCTCGCAGGGAGCCAAAAACATTCAGTACTTC	CASSPSQGAKNIQYF
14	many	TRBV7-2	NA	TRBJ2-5	TGTGCCAGCAGCGTCCGAGGCGGCCAAGAGACCCAGTACTTC	CASSVRGGQETQYF
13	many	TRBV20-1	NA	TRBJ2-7	TGCAGTGCCCTAGGGCACAGGACCTACGAGCAGTACTTC	CSALGHRTYEQYF
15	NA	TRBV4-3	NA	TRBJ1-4	TGCGCCAGCAGCCAAGATCGGTCAGGGAGGGAAAAACTGTTTTTT	CASSQDRSGREKLFF
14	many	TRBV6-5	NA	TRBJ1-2	TGTGCCAGCAGTTACGAGGGGACGAACTATGGCTACACCTTC	CASSYEGTNYGYTF
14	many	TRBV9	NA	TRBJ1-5	TGTGCCAGCAGCGGAGGGGACGGAGATCAGCCCCAGCATTTT	CASSGGDGDQPQHF
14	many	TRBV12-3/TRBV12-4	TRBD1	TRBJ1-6	TGTGCCAGCAGTCCGGGACAGCCAAATTCACCCCTCCACTTT	CASSPGQPNSPLHF
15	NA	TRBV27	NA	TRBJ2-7	TGTGCCAGCAGTCTAACTCTTCTGAGCTCCTACGAGCAGTACTTC	CASSLTLLSSYEQYF
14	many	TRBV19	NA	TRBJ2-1	TGTGCCAGTAGTATAGCGCGGGGCTACAATGAGCAGTTCTTC	CASSIARGYNEQFF
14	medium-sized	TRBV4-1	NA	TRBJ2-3	TGCGCCAGCAGCCACGAAACCGGTAGTTATACGCAGTATTTT	CASSHETGSYTQYF
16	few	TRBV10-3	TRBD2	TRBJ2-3	TGTGCCATCAGTGAGTCGAAGCGGGGGAGCACAGATACGCAGTATTTT	CAISESKRGSTDTQYF
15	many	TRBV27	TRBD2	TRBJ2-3	TGTGCCAGCAGTACCCTCGCGGGGGGTACAGATACGCAGTATTTT	CASSTLAGGTDTQYF
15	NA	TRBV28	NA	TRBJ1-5	TGTGCCAGCAGTCCATCGGGGGCACTGGGCCAGCCCCAGCATTTT	CASSPSGALGQPQHF
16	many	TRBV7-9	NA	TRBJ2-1	TGTGCCAGCAGCTCCCTGACACCCGACAGTTTGAATGAGCAGTTCTTC	CASSSLTPDSLNEQFF
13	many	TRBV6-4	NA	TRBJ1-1	TGTGCCAGCAGCAGTCGGGAGGACACTGAAGCTTTCTTT	CASSSREDTEAFF
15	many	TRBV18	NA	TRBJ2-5	TGTGCCAGCTCACCAGGACAGCTTCTCCAAGAGACCCAGTACTTC	CASSPGQLLQETQYF
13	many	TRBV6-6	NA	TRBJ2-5	TGTGCCAGCAGTCCCCCCGGGGAAGAGACCCAGTACTTC	CASSPPGEETQYF
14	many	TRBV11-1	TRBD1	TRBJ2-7	TGTGCCAGCAGCAATCGGGACAGGGGCTACGAGCAGTACTTC	CASSNRDRGYEQYF